This T cell receptor beta chain came from a study of identifying expanded T cells in peripheral blood. Some clones are missing from TCRdb's copy, which holds only in-frame ones; the method was immunoSEQ multiplex PCR. Seen here are about 86,000 clones, approximately 88% observed once, and the top ten hold approximately 5.2%. From germline, CDR1 is GTSNPN and CDR2 SVGIG (reference sequence). V was cut by 2 bases and J by 5 bases, with 18 bases left in between. The CDR3 loop spans 15 amino acids. Concerning this clone: Its antigen is not identified.

Whole-study findings and limits: Over two and four weeks, about 17 and 20 clones changed, versus around 1.2 between replicates. Clone count variance between approximately two-week samples rose with total template count.

Healthy donors had no documented immune events, such as infections, while sampled. The sequenced material came from blood. This sequence joins TRBV30 and TRBJ2-5; D is undetermined. This sequence was found in a person aged 18 to 75 in good health. The chain's CDR3 is CAWSPGSNPRETQYF. In DNA, the CDR3 is TGTGCCTGGAGTCCTGGGTCCAACCCTCGCGAGACCCAGTACTTC.